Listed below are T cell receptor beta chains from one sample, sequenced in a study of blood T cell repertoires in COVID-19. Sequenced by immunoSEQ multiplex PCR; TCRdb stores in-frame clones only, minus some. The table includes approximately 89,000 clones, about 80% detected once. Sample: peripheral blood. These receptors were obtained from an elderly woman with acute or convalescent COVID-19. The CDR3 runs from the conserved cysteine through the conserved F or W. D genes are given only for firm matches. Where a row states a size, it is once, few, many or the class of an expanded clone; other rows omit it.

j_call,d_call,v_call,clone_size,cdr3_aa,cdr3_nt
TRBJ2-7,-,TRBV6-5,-,CASSSLGTGYEQYF,TGTGCCAGCAGTTCATTAGGGACTGGGTACGAGCAGTACTTC
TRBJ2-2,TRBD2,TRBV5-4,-,CASSYAGRTGELFF,TGTGCCAGCAGCTATGCCGGGAGGACCGGGGAGCTGTTTTTT
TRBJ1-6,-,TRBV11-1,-,CASSRERAGSPLHF,TGTGCCAGCAGCCGCGAGAGGGCTGGTTCACCCCTCCACTTT
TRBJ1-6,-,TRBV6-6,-,CASSLYSFRDTNSPLHF,TGTGCCAGCAGTCTATATTCCTTCCGGGACACAAATTCACCCCTCCACTTT
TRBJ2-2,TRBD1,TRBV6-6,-,CASKGTGGASPGELFF,TGTGCCAGCAAGGGGACAGGGGGCGCGAGTCCCGGGGAGCTGTTTTTT
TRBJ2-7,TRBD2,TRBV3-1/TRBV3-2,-,CASSPGVLAGYEQYF,TGTGCCAGCAGCCCGGGGGTGTTAGCGGGCTACGAGCAGTACTTC
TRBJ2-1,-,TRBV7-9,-,CASSMQGGHRSYNEQFF,TGTGCCAGCAGCATGCAGGGGGGACACCGCTCCTACAATGAGCAGTTCTTC
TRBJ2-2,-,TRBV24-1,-,CATSREGVGTGELFF,TGTGCCACCAGTAGGGAGGGGGTCGGAACCGGGGAGCTGTTTTTT
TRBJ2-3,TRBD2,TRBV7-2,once,CASSITSGRNTDTQYF,TGTGCCAGCAGCATCACTAGCGGGAGGAACACAGATACGCAGTATTTT
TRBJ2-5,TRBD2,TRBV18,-,CASSPRLAGGPQETQYF,TGTGCCAGCTCACCAAGATTAGCGGGAGGGCCCCAAGAGACCCAGTACTTC
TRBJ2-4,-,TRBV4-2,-,CASSQDPLSAAKNIQYF,TGTGCCAGCAGCCAAGATCCTCTTTCAGCGGCCAAAAACATTCAGTACTTC
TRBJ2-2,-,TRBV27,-,CASSQGLNTGELFF,TGTGCCAGCAGTCAAGGACTGAACACCGGGGAGCTGTTTTTT
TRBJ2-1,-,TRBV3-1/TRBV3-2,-,CASSPRPTGGKPISSYNEQFF,TGTGCCAGCAGCCCACGGCCGACAGGAGGTAAACCCATAAGCTCCTACAATGAGCAGTTCTTC
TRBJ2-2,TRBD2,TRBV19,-,CASYSRGGYTGELFF,TGTGCCAGCTACTCCCGGGGGGGCTACACCGGGGAGCTGTTTTTT
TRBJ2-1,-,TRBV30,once,CAWSTDTSFGEQFF,TGTGCCTGGAGTACCGATACTAGTTTTGGTGAGCAGTTCTTC
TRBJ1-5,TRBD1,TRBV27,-,CASRGQGADQPQHF,TGTGCCAGCAGGGGACAGGGGGCCGATCAGCCCCAGCATTTT
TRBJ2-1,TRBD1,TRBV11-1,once,CASSQGDRVLTNEQFF,TGTGCCAGCAGCCAAGGTGACAGGGTCCTTACCAATGAGCAGTTCTTC